The 8 T cell receptor beta chains listed next were all sequenced from one sample in a study of blood T cell repertoires in COVID-19. Generated by immunoSEQ multiplex PCR, the TCRdb table keeps only in-frame clones and is missing some. The repertoire consists of 150,000 to 190,000 clones, with over 70% occurring once and the leading ten covering roughly 0.56%. The sample consisted of peripheral blood. The source of these receptors is a man between 60 and 70 years old with acute or convalescent COVID-19.

The chain joins TRBV5-4 to TRBJ2-3; 10 nucleotides match TRBD2. The CDR3 extends over 17 amino acids. J lost 5 bases, V lost 2 bases, and 11 bases had no gene match. Germline-derived CDR1 and CDR2 are SGHNT and YYREEE (reference sequence). The CDR3 region is CASSLTVSGGAKDTQYF. CDR3 sequence (DNA): TGTGCCAGCAGCTTAACTGTCAGCGGGGGGGCGAAAGATACGCAGTATTTT. Supplemented by reference TRBV5-4 and TRBJ2-3, the full variable domain reads ETGVTQSPTHLIKTRGQQVTLRCSSQSGHNTVSWYQQALGQGPQFIFQYYREEENGRGNFPPRFSGLQFPNYSSELNVNALELDDSALYLCASSLTVSGGAKDTQYFGPGTRLTVL.

This sequence joins TRBV6-5 and TRBJ1-1, with TRBD1 matching 8 bases. Trimming cost V 4 bases and J 4 bases; bases outside gene matches: 5. This CDR3 has 14 amino acids. Germline V gives CDR1 MNHEY, CDR2 SVGAGI. CDR3 sequence (DNA): TGTGCCAGCAGTTTGGACAGGGTTGGCACTGAAGCTTTCTTT. This sequence encodes CASSLDRVGTEAFF.

V gene TRBV7-8 combines with J gene TRBJ2-3; D is perhaps TRBD2 (5 bases). The CDR3 runs 15 residues. Germline values: CDR1 SGHVS, CDR2 FQNEAQ. Trimming took off 7 bases at V and 3 bases at J, with 17 bases between the two ends. DNA of the CDR3: TGTGCCAGCAACGCTGAGAGGGTTTCGACAGATACGCAGTATTTT. This gives the protein CASNAERVSTDTQYF.

This chain uses TRBV4-3 with TRBJ2-1; the D gene is possibly TRBD2 (6 bases). Germline CDR1 LGHNA, CDR2 YSLEER. The CDR3 totals 15 residues. The ends were cut back, 0 bases at V and 10 bases at J, with 16 bases in the middle. DNA of the CDR3: TGCGCCAGCAGCCAAGATAGGGGACTCTCGGACGAGCAGTTCTTC. Protein product: CASSQDRGLSDEQFF.

The J gene is TRBJ2-7, the V gene TRBV6-2 or TRBV6-3, with D tentatively TRBD1 (5 bases). V lost 6 bases, J lost 0 bases, and 21 bases lay in between. This CDR3 region has 17 residues. Germline V lookup: CDR1 MNHEY, CDR2 SVGEGT. CDR3 DNA sequence: TGTGCCAGCAGCCCAGTCATACCCTCCAGGGCCTCCTACGAGCAGTACTTC. This encodes CASSPVIPSRASYEQYF.

The chain recombines TRBV7-2 with TRBJ1-2; D perhaps matches TRBD1 (6 bases). The CDR3 has 15 residues. Trimming took off 5 bases at V and 1 base at J, with 14 bases between the two ends. Germline loops: CDR1 SGHTA, CDR2 FQGNSA. The chain's CDR3 is CASSSRGSGNYGYTF. The CDR3 DNA sequence: TGTGCCAGCAGCAGCAGGGGCTCGGGTAACTATGGCTACACCTTC.

The CDR3 loop reads CASSSAHGDTF. The CDR3 bases are TGTGCCAGCAGCTCGGCTCACGGGGACACCTTC. This chain connects TRBV5-6 to TRBJ1-2; no clear D. Trimming removed 3 bases at V and 12 bases at J, with 12 bases between. Germline V gene sequence: CDR1 SGHDT, CDR2 YYEEEE. The CDR3 consists of 11 residues.

This rearrangement joins TRBV10-3 to TRBJ2-7; D is possibly TRBD1 (5 bases). Germline values: CDR1 ENHRY, CDR2 SYGVKD. The V end lost 3 bases, the J end lost 0 bases, and 9 bases lay between the germline ends. The CDR3 has 14 residues. The CDR3 sequence: CAISDRQGSYEQYF. The CDR3 DNA reads TGTGCCATCAGTGACAGGCAGGGCTCCTACGAGCAGTACTTC.